The 22 T cell receptor beta chains listed next were all sequenced from one sample in a study of blood T cell repertoires in COVID-19. Sequencing was performed with immunoSEQ multiplex PCR; in TCRdb, only in-frame clones are kept and a portion is missing. The data contain 210,000 or so clones, 89% of them seen just once; the ten biggest clones take up around 7%. Sequenced material: peripheral blood. All receptors derive from a man aged 40-55 years with acute or convalescent COVID-19.

The V gene is TRBV19, the J gene TRBJ2-1; TRBD2 agrees at 14 bases. CDR3 length: 17 residues. V lost 3 bases, J lost 9 bases, and 10 bases stayed unmatched. From germline, CDR1 is LNHDA and CDR2 SQIVND (reference sequence). The CDR3 DNA reads TGTGCCAGTAGTATCCCCTCGACTAGCGGGGGGGCCAGTGAGCAGTTCTTC. Protein: CASSIPSTSGGASEQFF.

The chain employs TRBV5-6 and TRBJ1-1; unclear D gene. Trimming shortened V by 4 bases and J by 0 bases, and 13 bases separated the two germline ends. The CDR3 runs to 15 residues. Germline lookup yields CDR1 SGHDT and CDR2 YYEEEE. CDR3 amino acids: CASSRYSLMNTEAFF. CDR3 in DNA: TGTGCCAGCAGCCGGTACAGTTTGATGAACACTGAAGCTTTCTTT.

The chain is built from TRBV4-1 and TRBJ2-5, with a weak D call TRBD1 (7 bases). V shed 2 bases and J shed 3 bases, with 25 bases lying between them. CDR1 MGHRA and CDR2 YSYEKL come from the germline V gene. There are 19 residues in the CDR3. The CDR3 DNA reads TGCGCCAGCAGCCAAAGTTTTCCCTTTTCCAGGGGGGTGGAAGAGACCCAGTACTTC. This gives the protein CASSQSFPFSRGVEETQYF.

This chain joins TRBV19 and TRBJ1-3; 7 nucleotides align to TRBD1. V lost 7 bases, J lost 0 bases, and 3 bases stayed unmatched. The germline CDR1 and CDR2 sequences are LNHDA and SQIVND (reference sequence). This CDR3 is 14 amino acids long. The CDR3 DNA sequence: TGTGCCAGTATGGACAGGAGCTCTGGAAACACCATATATTTT. Translation gives CASMDRSSGNTIYF.

The chain uses TRBV25-1 and TRBJ1-2; possibly TRBD1 for D (6 bases). The germline CDR1 and CDR2 sequences are MGHDK and SYGVNS. The V gene lost 5 bases and the J gene lost 4 bases, with 20 bases spanning the gap. This CDR3 region has 16 residues. Here the CDR3 DNA reads TGTGCCAGCAGTTTCCCGAGGGGGGGGCTTGGCTATGGCTACACCTTC. Translated: CASSFPRGGLGYGYTF.

The gene calls are TRBV5-1 and TRBJ2-3; 7 bases match TRBD1. J gave up 1 base and V 3 bases, and 5 bases lay outside the gene matches. The germline gives CDR1 SGHRS, CDR2 YFSETQ. This CDR3 has 15 residues. The CDR3 spells CASSSYRGGTDTQYF. CDR3 sequence (DNA): TGCGCCAGCAGCTCGTACAGGGGTGGCACAGATACGCAGTATTTT.

The chain carries TRBV2 and TRBJ1-5; the D is unclear. The V and J ends lost 6 bases and 9 bases respectively, with 21 bases between them. Germline V gene data show CDR1 as SNHLY and CDR2 as FYNNEI. This CDR3 spans 15 amino acids. CDR3 sequence (DNA): TGTGCCAGCAGCAACTCTTGGGTCCCCGACTTGCCCCAGCATTTT. Protein: CASSNSWVPDLPQHF.

This chain joins TRBV9 and TRBJ2-5, with 7 bases that match TRBD1. Germline V CDR1 and CDR2: SGDLS, YYNGEE. With V trimmed by 0 bases and J by 5 bases, 4 bases remained unmatched. CDR3 size: 14 residues. CDR3 residues: CASSVVGGEETQYF. CDR3 nucleotide sequence: TGTGCCAGCAGCGTAGTAGGGGGCGAGGAGACCCAGTACTTC. The full variable domain, its missing parts supplied by reference TRBV9 and TRBJ2-5, is DSGVTQTPKHLITATGQRVTLRCSPRSGDLSVYWYQQSLDQGLQFLIQYYNGEERAKGNILERFSAQQFPDLHSELNLSSLELGDSALYFCASSVVGGEETQYFGPGTRLLVL.

J is TRBJ1-3 and V is TRBV5-1, with D tentatively TRBD1 (5 bases). The V end was cut by 2 bases, the J end by 0 bases, with 9 bases between. The CDR3 loop spans 15 amino acids. Germline V gene data show CDR1 as SGHRS and CDR2 as YFSETQ. CDR3 residues: CASSFWGGSGNTIYF. The CDR3 DNA sequence: TGCGCCAGCAGCTTCTGGGGGGGCTCTGGAAACACCATATATTTT.

The rearrangement links TRBV25-1 to TRBJ1-1; TRBD1 matches 10 bases. After removal of 2 bases from V and 8 bases from J, the junction contained 5 bases not matched to a gene. CDR1 MGHDK and CDR2 SYGVNS come from the germline V gene. The CDR3 is 14 residues long. Here the CDR3 reads CASSEDRGPREAFF. In DNA form, the CDR3 reads TGTGCCAGCAGTGAAGACAGGGGGCCCAGGGAAGCTTTCTTT.

CDR3 residues: CASKHPSGGRSEQYF. The CDR3 DNA follows: TGCGCCAGCAAACATCCAAGCGGGGGGCGGAGCGAGCAGTACTTC. The rearrangement links TRBV23-1 to TRBJ2-7, with 9 positions matching TRBD2. TRBV23-1 is filed as an ORF, its function uncertain. Losses at the gene ends were 7 bases for V and 6 bases for J; bases not matched to a gene: 13. CDR3 size: 15 residues.

The chain links TRBV12-3 or TRBV12-4 to TRBJ2-2, with unresolved D. Trimming cost V 5 bases and J 5 bases, with 9 bases left between them. CDR3 length: 13 amino acids. The DNA for the CDR3 is TGTGCCAGCAGTCCCGCGGCTACCGGGGAGCTGTTTTTT. This gives the protein CASSPAATGELFF.

The CDR3 sequence is CASSAWDRGGDTQYF. As DNA, the CDR3 is TGTGCCAGCAGCGCGTGGGACAGGGGTGGGGATACGCAGTATTTT. The chain has TRBV9 and TRBJ2-3; 10 nucleotides align to TRBD1. The junction had 7 bases not matched to a gene; V was cut back by 3 bases and J by 6 bases. The germline V gene has CDR1 SGDLS and CDR2 YYNGEE. This CDR3 is 15 amino acids long.

The chain has TRBV19 and TRBJ2-7; D is perhaps TRBD1 (5 bases). CDR1 and CDR2 (germline): LNHDA, SQIVND (reference sequence). The CDR3 has 13 amino acids. V dropped 3 bases and J dropped 4 bases, with 10 bases sitting between them. DNA of the CDR3: TGTGCCAGTAGTATGGGGCGGATGTACGAGCAGTACTTC. Amino acid sequence: CASSMGRMYEQYF. Combining the CDR3 with reference TRBV19 and TRBJ2-7 gives the whole variable domain DGGITQSPKYLFRKEGQNVTLSCEQNLNHDAMYWYRQDPGQGLRLIYYSQIVNDFQKGDIAEGYSVSREKKESFPLTVTSAQKNPTAFYLCASSMGRMYEQYFGPGTRLTVT.

The rearrangement uses TRBV30 and TRBJ1-1; unclear D gene. CDR1 GTSNPN and CDR2 SVGIG come from the germline V gene (reference sequence). The germline V and J ends were trimmed by 3 bases and 0 bases, with 14 bases remaining between them. This CDR3 comprises 15 residues. As DNA, the CDR3 is TGTGCCTGGAGGCCCCCGGGGATCTTGAACACTGAAGCTTTCTTT. Residues: CAWRPPGILNTEAFF. Variable domain in full (rest from reference TRBV30 and TRBJ1-1): SQTIHQWPATLVQPVGSPLSLECTVEGTSNPNLYWYRQAAGRGLQLLFYSVGIGQISSEVPQNLSASRPQDRQFILSSKKLLLSDSGFYLCAWRPPGILNTEAFFGQGTRLTVV.

The V call is TRBV28, the J call TRBJ2-7; 7 nucleotides match TRBD2. Per germline, CDR1 MDHEN and CDR2 SYDVKM. This CDR3 has 12 residues. V gave up 3 bases and J gave up 6 bases; unmatched junction bases: 2. The CDR3: CASSFSGLEQYF. Written as DNA, the CDR3 is TGTGCCAGCAGTTTTAGCGGGCTCGAGCAGTACTTC.

The J gene is TRBJ1-6, the V gene TRBV7-2, with no clear D. V lost 5 bases and J lost 11, with 13 bases in between. The germline CDR1 and CDR2 sequences are SGHTA and FQGNSA. The CDR3 is made up of 13 amino acids. Here the CDR3 reads CASSLRQRTPLHF. In nucleotides, the CDR3 is TGTGCCAGCAGCCTCCGGCAGCGGACACCCCTCCACTTT.

This sequence joins TRBV3-1 (or the pseudogene TRBV3-2) and TRBJ1-2; no clear D. Trimming shortened V by 1 base and J by 8 bases, and 8 bases separated the two germline ends. Germline V gene data show CDR1 as LGHDT and CDR2 as YNNKEL (reference sequence). The CDR3 runs to 12 residues. The CDR3 here is CASSQVEAGYTF. The DNA of the CDR3 is TGTGCCAGCAGCCAAGTGGAGGCGGGCTACACCTTC.

The gene calls are TRBV9 and TRBJ1-2, with 7 bases identical to TRBD1. V was clipped by 0 bases and J by 5 bases; unmatched bases: 7. CDR1 is SGDLS and CDR2 is YYNGEE in the germline V gene. The CDR3 sequence is 15 residues long. The CDR3 DNA follows: TGTGCCAGCAGCGTAGAATGGGACAGCCGGTATGGCTACACCTTC. Translation gives CASSVEWDSRYGYTF.

The V gene is TRBV5-1, the J gene TRBJ1-1; 9 nucleotides line up with TRBD1. Trimming cost V 3 bases and J 1 base; bases outside gene matches: 7. CDR3 length: 16 residues. CDR1 and CDR2 from the germline V gene are SGHRS and YFSETQ. CDR3 in DNA: TGCGCCAGCAGCTCGGGTGGGGGACAGGGGAACACTGAAGCTTTCTTT. It specifies CASSSGGGQGNTEAFF.

The rearrangement uses TRBV10-2 and TRBJ2-1; 8 bases map to TRBD2. V gave up 8 bases and J gave up 0 bases; unmatched junction bases: 3. Germline CDR1 and CDR2: WSHSY and SAAADI. The CDR3 totals 14 residues. CDR3 sequence: CASSRGGSYNEQFF. The CDR3 DNA follows: TGCGCCAGCTCCCGGGGGGGCTCCTACAATGAGCAGTTCTTC.

The chain has TRBV27 and TRBJ1-2; a weak D match, TRBD1 (5 bases). The germline V and J ends were trimmed by 7 bases and 2 bases, with 17 bases remaining between them. Germline CDR1 reads MNHEY; CDR2 reads SMNVEV (reference sequence). The length of the CDR3 is 15 residues. CDR3 in DNA: TGTGCCAGCACTCCCTACTCGGCAGGGAACTATGGCTACACCTTC. Translated: CASTPYSAGNYGYTF.